Sequencing of this T cell receptor (beta chain) was carried out in a study of T cells in Graves' hyperthyroidism and ophthalmopathy. Regarding the study as a whole: Blood shared most expanded thyroid clonotypes above 0.001.

The CDR3 is 14 residues long. CDR1 and CDR2 (germline): GTSNPN, SVGIG (reference sequence). Losses at the gene ends were 1 base for V and 5 bases for J; bases not matched to a gene: 7. Researchers amplified the TCR beta CDR3 regions from RNA transcripts. HTBI primers were employed in a first-round RT-PCR of the TCR CDR3. One entry per CDR3 protein, called by TCRdb with MiXCR from the multiplex PCR reads. The sample shows about 600,000 distinct CDR3 sequences, 16% of them seen only once. This clonotype was recorded at least ten times. Antigen: not known. The cohort's ophthalmopathy patients, a group with duration under 3 months, had a Clinical Activity Score of at least 3 and a NOSPECS grade of at least 4. Based on clinical symptoms, serum thyroxine and TRAb, thyroid ultrasound and orbital computed tomography, diagnoses were reached.

J is TRBJ1-1 and V is TRBV30; 7 bases line up with TRBD1. Sequenced sample: blood. The clonotype comes from a woman aged 40 to 50 with Graves' ophthalmopathy. The CDR3 DNA reads TGTGCCTGGAGTGGACAGGGAAGGGGGACTGAAGCTTTCTTT. Translation gives CAWSGQGRGTEAFF.